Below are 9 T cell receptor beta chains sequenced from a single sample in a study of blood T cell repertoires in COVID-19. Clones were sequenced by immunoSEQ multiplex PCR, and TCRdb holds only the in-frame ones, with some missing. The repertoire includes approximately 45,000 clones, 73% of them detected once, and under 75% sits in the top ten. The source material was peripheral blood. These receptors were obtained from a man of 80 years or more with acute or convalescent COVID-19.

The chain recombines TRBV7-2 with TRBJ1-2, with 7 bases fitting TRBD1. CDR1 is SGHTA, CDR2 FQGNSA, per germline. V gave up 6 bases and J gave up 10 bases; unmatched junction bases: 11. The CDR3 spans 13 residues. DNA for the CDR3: TGTGCCAGCAGTTCCGATCGACAGGGAGTCTACACCTTC. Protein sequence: CASSSDRQGVYTF.

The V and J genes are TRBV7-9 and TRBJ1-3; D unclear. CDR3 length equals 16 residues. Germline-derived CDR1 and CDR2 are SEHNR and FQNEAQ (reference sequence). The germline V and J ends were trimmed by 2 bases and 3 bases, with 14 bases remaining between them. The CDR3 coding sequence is TGTGCCAGCAGCTTACAAGTAAATCGGGGTGGAAACACCATATATTTT. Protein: CASSLQVNRGGNTIYF.

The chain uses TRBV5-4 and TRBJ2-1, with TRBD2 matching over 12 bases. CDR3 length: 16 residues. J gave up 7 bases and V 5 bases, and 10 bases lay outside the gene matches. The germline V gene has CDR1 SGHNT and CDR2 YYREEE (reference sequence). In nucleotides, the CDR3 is TGTGCCAGCAGTGATGGGACTAGCGGGTCACGGAATGAGCAGTTCTTC. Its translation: CASSDGTSGSRNEQFF.

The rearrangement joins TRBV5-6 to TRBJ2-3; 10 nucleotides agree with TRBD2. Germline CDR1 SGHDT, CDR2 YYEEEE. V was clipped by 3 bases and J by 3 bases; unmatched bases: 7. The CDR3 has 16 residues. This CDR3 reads CASSWSLAGETDTQYF. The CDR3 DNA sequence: TGTGCCAGCAGCTGGAGCCTAGCGGGGGAGACAGATACGCAGTATTTT.

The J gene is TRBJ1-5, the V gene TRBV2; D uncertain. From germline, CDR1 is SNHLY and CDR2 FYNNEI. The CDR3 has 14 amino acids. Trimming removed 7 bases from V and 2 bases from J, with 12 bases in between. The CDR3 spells CASTPLFGNQPQHF. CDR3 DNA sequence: TGTGCCAGCACCCCCCTTTTTGGCAATCAGCCCCAGCATTTT.

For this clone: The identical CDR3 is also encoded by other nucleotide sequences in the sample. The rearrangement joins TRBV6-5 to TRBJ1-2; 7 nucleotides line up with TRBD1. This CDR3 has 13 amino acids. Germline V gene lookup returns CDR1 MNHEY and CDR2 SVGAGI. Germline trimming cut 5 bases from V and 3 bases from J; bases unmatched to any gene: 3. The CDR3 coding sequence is TGTGCCAGCAGTCCCACAGGGGACTATGGCTACACCTTC. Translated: CASSPTGDYGYTF.

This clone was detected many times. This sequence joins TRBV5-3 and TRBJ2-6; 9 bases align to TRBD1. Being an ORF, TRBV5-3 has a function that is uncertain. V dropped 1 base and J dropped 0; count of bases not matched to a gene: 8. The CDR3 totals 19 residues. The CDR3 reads CARSLRWTGDNSGANVLTF. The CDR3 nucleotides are TGTGCCAGAAGCTTGAGGTGGACAGGGGATAACTCTGGGGCCAACGTCCTGACTTTC.

CDR3 region: CASSMARGLRKAEAFF. CDR3 in DNA: TGTGCCAGTAGTATGGCCCGCGGATTGAGAAAGGCTGAAGCTTTCTTT. This sequence joins TRBV19 and TRBJ1-1; no clear D. Trimming pared 3 bases from V and 6 bases from J, leaving 20 bases between. CDR3 length: 16 residues. Germline V gene data show CDR1 as LNHDA and CDR2 as SQIVND (reference sequence).

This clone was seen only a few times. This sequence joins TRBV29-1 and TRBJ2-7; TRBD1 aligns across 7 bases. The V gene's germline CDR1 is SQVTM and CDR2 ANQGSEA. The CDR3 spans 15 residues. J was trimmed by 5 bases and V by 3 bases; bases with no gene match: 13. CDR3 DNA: TGCAGCGTTGAGATTCGACAGGGTATCGAAAACGAGCAGTACTTC. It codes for CSVEIRQGIENEQYF.